The 27 T cell receptor beta chains given below trace back to one sample, sequenced in a study of shared T cell receptors in the human thymus. Method: immunoSEQ multiplex PCR; TCRdb's copy keeps in-frame clones and lacks some. In the table there are roughly 500,000 clones, approximately 78% of which are singletons. The sample was also reused in another study, on human thymus T cells.

What was sequenced was thymocytes. The receptors were gathered from a boy less than two years old with a congenital heart defect.

V is TRBV7-9 and J is TRBJ2-5; 12 bases map to TRBD1. V trimming: 5 bases; J trimming: 4 bases; junction bases outside the gene matches: 14. The germline gives CDR1 SEHNR, CDR2 FQNEAQ (reference sequence). The CDR3 loop spans 18 amino acids. The CDR3 protein is CASSPPYRDRGRRETQYF. The CDR3 bases are TGTGCCAGCAGCCCCCCCTACCGGGACAGGGGGCGCCGAGAGACCCAGTACTTC.

This clone was seen just once. The genes are TRBV5-1 and TRBJ2-3; 7 bases are shared with TRBD1. Losses at the gene ends were 1 base for V and 3 bases for J; bases not matched to a gene: 5. The CDR3 contains 15 residues. Germline-derived CDR1 and CDR2 are SGHRS and YFSETQ. The CDR3 protein is CASSLRDRVTDTQYF. CDR3 DNA: TGCGCCAGCAGCTTGCGGGACAGAGTTACAGATACGCAGTATTTT. The variable domain in full, with the rest retrieved from reference TRBV5-1 and TRBJ2-3, is KAGVTQTPRYLIKTRGQQVTLSCSPISGHRSVSWYQQTPGQGLQFLFEYFSETQRNKGNFPGRFSGRQFSNSRSEMNVSTLELGDSALYLCASSLRDRVTDTQYFGPGTRLTVL.

The chain couples TRBV27 to TRBJ2-1, with D possibly TRBD1 on 6 matching bases. Germline lookup yields CDR1 MNHEY and CDR2 SMNVEV (reference sequence). V lost 4 bases and J 6 bases, leaving 16 bases between the germline ends. The CDR3 runs 15 residues. CDR3 sequence reads: CASSSVRGQINEQFF. CDR3 nucleotide sequence: TGTGCCAGCAGTTCGGTCAGGGGTCAAATCAATGAGCAGTTCTTC.

This chain uses TRBV7-4 with TRBJ2-5; TRBD1 matches at 7 bases. After removal of 5 bases from V and 1 base from J, the junction contained 4 bases not matched to a gene. Germline loops: CDR1 SGHVT, CDR2 SQSDAQ. The CDR3 has 14 residues. The CDR3, as DNA: TGTGCCAGCAGCCCCGGGGACAGCCAAGAGACCCAGTACTTC. Amino acids: CASSPGDSQETQYF.

The J gene is TRBJ2-1, the V gene TRBV5-1; D remains ambiguous. CDR1 is SGHRS, CDR2 YFSETQ, per germline. The CDR3 has 14 residues. Trimming took off 0 bases at V and 3 bases at J, with 7 bases between the two ends. CDR3 residues: CASSLGLDYNEQFF. The DNA for the CDR3 is TGCGCCAGCAGCTTGGGACTTGACTACAATGAGCAGTTCTTC. Looking up the rest from reference TRBV5-1 and TRBJ2-1 gives the full variable domain: KAGVTQTPRYLIKTRGQQVTLSCSPISGHRSVSWYQQTPGQGLQFLFEYFSETQRNKGNFPGRFSGRQFSNSRSEMNVSTLELGDSALYLCASSLGLDYNEQFFGPGTRLTVL.

The V call is TRBV11-2, the J call TRBJ2-7; 8 bases are shared with TRBD1. The germline gives CDR1 SGHAT, CDR2 FQNNGV. The length of the CDR3 is 13 residues. V was pared by 11 bases and J by 2 bases, with 8 bases of the junction left unmatched. CDR3 sequence (DNA): TGTGCCGGATCGGGACAGGTGGCCTACGAGCAGTACTTC. Translating it yields CAGSGQVAYEQYF. Using reference TRBV11-2 and TRBJ2-7 for the parts outside the CDR3, the full variable domain is EAGVAQSPRYKIIEKRQSVAFWCNPISGHATLYWYQQILGQGPKLLIQFQNNGVVDDSQLPKDRFSAERLKGVDSTLKIQPAKLEDSAVYLCAGSGQVAYEQYFGPGTRLTVT.

The chain is built from TRBV19 and TRBJ2-7; TRBD1 matches at 11 bases. Per germline, CDR1 LNHDA and CDR2 SQIVND (reference sequence). The CDR3 totals 15 residues. The V gene end was trimmed by 5 bases and the J gene end by 3 bases; junction bases not matched to a gene: 6. CDR3: CASSSAGTGGYEQYF. CDR3 sequence (DNA): TGTGCCAGTAGTTCCGCCGGGACAGGGGGCTACGAGCAGTACTTC. Complete variable domain (other parts from reference TRBV19 and TRBJ2-7): DGGITQSPKYLFRKEGQNVTLSCEQNLNHDAMYWYRQDPGQGLRLIYYSQIVNDFQKGDIAEGYSVSREKKESFPLTVTSAQKNPTAFYLCASSSAGTGGYEQYFGPGTRLTVT.

The gene calls are TRBV2 and TRBJ2-5; 12 bases align to TRBD2. Germline V gene data show CDR1 as SNHLY and CDR2 as FYNNEI. The CDR3 is 18 residues long. Trimming took 1 base from V and 5 from J; bases not matched to a gene: 11. The DNA of the CDR3 is TGTGCCAGCAGTGAAGGGACTAGCGGGGACACTCCATGGGAGACCCAGTACTTC. This gives the protein CASSEGTSGDTPWETQYF.

The chain links TRBV13 to TRBJ2-7; TRBD2 matches 13 bases. From germline, CDR1 is PRHDT and CDR2 FYEKMQ (reference sequence). The CDR3 spans 17 residues. Germline trimming cut 6 bases from V and 5 bases from J; bases unmatched to any gene: 13. The CDR3 coding sequence is TGTGCCAGCAGAGGGGTGAGACTAGCGGGGGGAAAGAACGAGCAGTACTTC. Translated: CASRGVRLAGGKNEQYF. Combining the CDR3 with reference TRBV13 and TRBJ2-7 gives the whole variable domain AAGVIQSPRHLIKEKRETATLKCYPIPRHDTVYWYQQGPGQDPQFLISFYEKMQSDKGSIPDRFSAQQFSDYHSELNMSSLELGDSALYFCASRGVRLAGGKNEQYFGPGTRLTVT.

The rearrangement links TRBV19 to TRBJ1-5, with D perhaps TRBD1 (5 bases). This CDR3 comprises 17 residues. The V and J ends lost 6 bases and 0 bases respectively, with 18 bases between them. Looked up from germline, CDR1 is LNHDA and CDR2 is SQIVND (reference sequence). The CDR3 is CASSLGTHNYSNQPQHF. The CDR3 DNA sequence: TGTGCCAGTAGCTTGGGGACTCATAATTATAGCAATCAGCCCCAGCATTTT.

This chain uses TRBV28 with TRBJ1-4; no firm D call. The CDR3 loop spans 12 amino acids. Deletions cut 5 bases from V and 16 bases from J, with 17 bases between. The germline CDR1 and CDR2 sequences are MDHEN and SYDVKM. The CDR3: CASSIDFSPPFF. The CDR3 bases are TGTGCCAGCAGTATAGACTTTTCCCCTCCGTTTTTT.

The rearrangement joins TRBV9 to TRBJ2-1; 7 nucleotides agree with TRBD2. The CDR3 is 16 residues long. J lost 6 bases, V lost 4 bases, and 13 bases had no gene match. The germline gives CDR1 SGDLS, CDR2 YYNGEE. The CDR3 region has the DNA TGTGCCAGCAGCACCCCTGGGCGGGAGTTCACCAATGAGCAGTTCTTC. This sequence encodes CASSTPGREFTNEQFF.

The chain links TRBV30 to TRBJ2-1, with D perhaps matching TRBD1 (5 bases). Per the germline V gene, CDR1 is GTSNPN and CDR2 is SVGIG (reference sequence). V dropped 2 bases and J dropped 8 bases, with 7 bases sitting between them. This CDR3 comprises 11 residues. For the CDR3, the DNA is TGTGCCTGGAGTAAAGGGGATGAGCAGTTCTTC. It yields the protein CAWSKGDEQFF.

The CDR3, as DNA: TGTGCCAGCAGTTACACCCGACTAGCGGCTCAGGAGGGGCAGTACTTC. It yields the protein CASSYTRLAAQEGQYF. The chain has TRBV6-6 and TRBJ2-7, with 9 bases aligning to TRBD2. V lost 2 bases, J lost 9 bases, and 14 bases stayed unmatched. CDR1 and CDR2 from the germline V gene are MNHNY and SVGAGI (reference sequence). The CDR3 has 16 amino acids.

This clone was picked up a small number of times. CDR3 DNA: TGTGCCAGCAGCTTCTCCAAAACTGATCCCTCCTACGAGCAGTACTTC. This codes for CASSFSKTDPSYEQYF. The chain combines TRBV11-2 with TRBJ2-7; D not certain. The CDR3 consists of 16 residues. V dropped 3 bases and J dropped 0 bases, with 15 bases sitting between them. Germline CDR1 reads SGHAT; CDR2 reads FQNNGV.

In DNA, the CDR3 is TGTGCCAGCAGTTTCAAGGGGTACTCCTACGAGCAGTACTTC. It specifies CASSFKGYSYEQYF. This rearrangement joins TRBV27 to TRBJ2-7, with D possibly TRBD1 on 5 matching bases. The CDR3 has 14 residues. Germline lookup yields CDR1 MNHEY and CDR2 SMNVEV (reference sequence). The ends were cut back, 3 bases at V and 0 bases at J, with 9 bases in the middle.

This clone was observed a few times. The genes are TRBV5-6 and TRBJ1-1; 9 nucleotides align to TRBD1. The junction had 6 bases not matched to a gene; V was cut back by 0 bases and J by 0 bases. The CDR3 contains 17 residues. The V gene's germline CDR1 is SGHDT and CDR2 YYEEEE. The DNA for the CDR3 is TGTGCCAGCAGCTTGGCGGTTGGGGACAGGGTGAACACTGAAGCTTTCTTT. Amino acids: CASSLAVGDRVNTEAFF.

This sequence joins TRBV1 and TRBJ2-5; TRBD2 is taken as the D call from the table, unchecked against the DNA. TRBV1 is listed as a pseudogene. The CDR3 spans 18 residues. CDR3 DNA: TGCACCAGCAGCCAAGATTTTAAATGGGCGGGAGTTGTTGTGACCCAGTACTTC. The encoded protein is CTSSQDFKWAGVVVTQYF.

There are a few counts of this clone. A junction end diverges from the germline sequence, so it may reflect a read error. The V call is TRBV6-5, the J call TRBJ2-5; 7 bases are shared with TRBD1. CDR1 is MNHEY and CDR2 is SVGAGI in the germline V gene. There are 16 residues in the CDR3. The CDR3: CASIYRDRPFQETQYF. In nucleotides, the CDR3 is TGTGCCAGCATTTACCGGGACAGACCCTTCCAAGAGACCCAGTACTTC.

This chain joins TRBV19 and TRBJ1-1, with D hard to call. V was trimmed by 3 bases and J by 0 bases, leaving 11 bases between them. There are 15 residues in the CDR3. Per germline, CDR1 LNHDA and CDR2 SQIVND (reference sequence). The CDR3 protein is CASSIGRLMNTEAFF. CDR3 in DNA: TGTGCCAGTAGTATCGGGAGACTCATGAACACTGAAGCTTTCTTT. The variable domain in full, with the rest retrieved from reference TRBV19 and TRBJ1-1, is DGGITQSPKYLFRKEGQNVTLSCEQNLNHDAMYWYRQDPGQGLRLIYYSQIVNDFQKGDIAEGYSVSREKKESFPLTVTSAQKNPTAFYLCASSIGRLMNTEAFFGQGTRLTVV.

The chain combines TRBV7-4 with TRBJ2-5; 10 bases fit TRBD1. This CDR3 contains 20 residues. CDR1 and CDR2 from the germline V gene are SGHVT and SQSDAQ. The trim removed 5 bases at V and 2 bases at J, leaving 20 bases unmatched. CDR3 coding DNA: TGTGCCAGCAGCCACCGATCCGGGACAGGGGCCATCCTTCCACAAGAGACCCAGTACTTC. This translates into CASSHRSGTGAILPQETQYF.

V is TRBV6-6 and J is TRBJ1-1; possibly TRBD1 for D (6 bases). The CDR3 sequence is 15 residues long. CDR1 and CDR2 (germline): MNHNY, SVGAGI (reference sequence). V lost 0 bases and J lost 3, with 11 bases in between. The CDR3 DNA is TGTGCCAGCAGTTACTCAGGGGAGGGGGACACTGAAGCTTTCTTT. Translated: CASSYSGEGDTEAFF.

This clone has a handful of counts. The CDR3 spells CASSRGRPGDPTGNTIYF. CDR3 DNA: TGTGCCAGCAGCCGAGGCCGGCCCGGAGATCCTACAGGAAACACCATATATTTT. This chain joins TRBV5-6 and TRBJ1-3, with D unclear. Trimming removed 4 bases at V and 4 bases at J, with 24 bases between. The CDR3 has 18 residues. The germline V gene has CDR1 SGHDT and CDR2 YYEEEE.

This rearrangement joins TRBV18 to TRBJ2-7; D possibly corresponds to TRBD1 (8 bases). The CDR3 has 19 residues. Looked up from germline, CDR1 is KGHSH and CDR2 is LQKENI. V lost 2 bases and J lost 2, with 25 bases in between. CDR3 amino acids: CASSPTGGQGAEVAYEQYF. The CDR3 region has the DNA TGTGCCAGCTCACCAACCGGGGGGCAGGGGGCGGAGGTCGCCTACGAGCAGTACTTC.

This clone has more than one count but fewer than ten. The conserved phenylalanine or tryptophan normally closing the CDR3 is absent here, so this likely arose from a read error. It is unclear where the CDR3 begins or ends on the DNA, so no DNA is shown, and the CDR3 is as TCRdb lists it. V is TRBV23-1 and J is TRBJ2-7; the table's D call of TRBD2 was not tested on the DNA. TRBV23-1 has ORF status, its function being uncertain. From its first to its last residue, the CDR3 has 9 amino acids. The CDR3 loop reads CASQSPGVS.

This chain links TRBV4-3 with TRBJ2-7, with TRBD2 matching 8 bases. The CDR3 runs to 14 residues. V dropped 0 bases and J dropped 5; count of bases not matched to a gene: 3. The germline CDR1 and CDR2 sequences are LGHNA and YSLEER. The chain's CDR3 is CASSQETSAHEQYF. The DNA of the CDR3 is TGCGCCAGCAGCCAAGAGACTAGCGCCCACGAGCAGTACTTC.

The rearrangement uses TRBV25-1 and TRBJ2-1; D possibly corresponds to TRBD1 (6 bases). The CDR3 runs to 17 residues. V was trimmed by 3 bases and J by 7 bases, leaving 22 bases between them. Germline V gene data show CDR1 as MGHDK and CDR2 as SYGVNS. The CDR3, as DNA: TGTGCCAGCAGTGATCATCTACCCGGACAGTACGTGAATGAGCAGTTCTTC. This translates into CASSDHLPGQYVNEQFF.